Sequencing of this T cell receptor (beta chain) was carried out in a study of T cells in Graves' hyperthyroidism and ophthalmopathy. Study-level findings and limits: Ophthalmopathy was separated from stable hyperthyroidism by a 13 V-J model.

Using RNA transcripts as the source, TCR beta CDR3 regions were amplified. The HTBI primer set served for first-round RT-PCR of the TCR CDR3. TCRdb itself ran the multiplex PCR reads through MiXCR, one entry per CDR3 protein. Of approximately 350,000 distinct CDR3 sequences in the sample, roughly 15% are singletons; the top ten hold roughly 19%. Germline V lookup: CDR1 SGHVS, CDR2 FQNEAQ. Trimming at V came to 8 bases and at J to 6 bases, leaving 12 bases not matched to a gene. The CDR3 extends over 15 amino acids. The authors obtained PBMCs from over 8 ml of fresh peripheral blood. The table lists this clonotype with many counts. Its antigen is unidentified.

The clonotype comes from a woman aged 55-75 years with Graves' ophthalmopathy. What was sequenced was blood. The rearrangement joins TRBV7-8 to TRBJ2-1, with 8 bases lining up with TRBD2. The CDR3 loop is CASHRPGTSSNEQFF. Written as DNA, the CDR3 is TGTGCCAGCCACCGACCAGGGACTAGTTCCAATGAGCAGTTCTTC.